These T cell receptor beta chains were read from a single sample in a study of shared clonotypes between healthy human individuals. The data were produced by immunoSEQ multiplex PCR, yet TCRdb's version contains in-frame clones alone and is incomplete. The repertoire holds roughly 2 million clones, roughly 95% seen once, with roughly 0.13% in the top ten. Sequenced material: naive CD4+ T cells sorted from blood. These receptors originate from a man younger than 30 in good health. The CDR3 runs from the conserved cysteine through the conserved F or W. The D gene is left open where the match is weak. Clone size is stated in some rows and not others, as once, few, many or a class when expanded.

v_gene	j_gene	abundance	d_gene	CDR3nt	CDR3aa
TRBV30	TRBJ2-7	-	-	TGTGCCTGGAGTCGGAAAAGTCTGACAGGTGGCTACGAGCAGTACTTC	CAWSRKSLTGGYEQYF
TRBV10-3	TRBJ2-1	-	-	TGTGCCATCAGCGAACAGGGTTTCGGTGAGCAGTTCTTC	CAISEQGFGEQFF
TRBV30	TRBJ1-2	-	-	TGTGCCTGGAGTGTACTCAGGGGCGATGGCTACACCTTC	CAWSVLRGDGYTF
TRBV6-1	TRBJ2-3	-	TRBD2	TGTGCCAGCAGTGAAAGGTCTAGCGGGGTGATCACAGATACGCAGTATTTT	CASSERSSGVITDTQYF
TRBV10-3	TRBJ1-5	-	-	TGTGCCATCAGTGAGTCGAGCAATCAGCCCCAGCATTTT	CAISESSNQPQHF
TRBV14	TRBJ2-4	once	-	TGTGCCAGCAGCCAAGGGTCGGCAGTAGCCAAAAACATTCAGTACTTC	CASSQGSAVAKNIQYF
TRBV6-5	TRBJ2-7	-	-	TGTGCCAGCAGTTGGGAGCGGAGCTCCTACGAGCAGTACTTC	CASSWERSSYEQYF
TRBV18	TRBJ2-3	once	-	TGTGCCAGCTCCTCGACTAGCACAGATACGCAGTATTTT	CASSSTSTDTQYF
TRBV10-3	TRBJ1-5	-	-	TGTGCCATCAGTGAGGACAGTTTTGGTTCGCCCCAGCATTTT	CAISEDSFGSPQHF
TRBV7-8	TRBJ2-5	-	-	TGTGCCAGCAGCTTAGGGCGTGGGGTCCAAGAGACCCAGTACTTC	CASSLGRGVQETQYF
TRBV5-6	TRBJ1-1	-	-	TGTGCCAGCAGCGTGGCTAAGAACACTGAAGCTTTCTTT	CASSVAKNTEAFF
TRBV18	TRBJ2-3	-	TRBD1	TGTGCCAGCTCAACAATTACGGACAGGGGCACAGATACGCAGTATTTT	CASSTITDRGTDTQYF
TRBV7-9	TRBJ2-1	-	TRBD1	TGTGCCAGCAGCTTAGATGGGTGGACAGGGATCTACAATGAGCAGTTCTTC	CASSLDGWTGIYNEQFF
TRBV25-1	TRBJ1-2	few	TRBD1	TGTGCCAGCAGGGCCGGACAGGGGAACGGTGGCTACACCTTC	CASRAGQGNGGYTF
TRBV28	TRBJ2-4	-	TRBD1	TGTGCCACCAGGACGTTGGGACAGGGTACAAACATTCAGTACTTC	CATRTLGQGTNIQYF
TRBV2	TRBJ2-7	many	-	TGTGCCAGCAGTGAAGAATCCCGGAGCAGCCAGCAGTACTTC	CASSEESRSSQQYF